This entry is about one T cell receptor (beta chain). The protocol was immunoSEQ multiplex PCR, while the TCRdb copy is restricted to in-frame clones and leaves out a portion. The sample shows some 200,000 clones, about 93% of them seen only once. The sample originates from a study of cytomegalovirus exposure and HLA in healthy donors. The TCR was taken from a woman under 30 in good health and CMV-seronegative. The sequencing input was PBMCs.

CDR3 coding DNA: TGTGCCAGCAGCCCCACCCCTAGGGGGCCGAACACCGGGGAGCTGTTTTTT. Amino acids: CASSPTPRGPNTGELFF. V is TRBV14 and J is TRBJ2-2, with 7 positions matching TRBD1. Germline lookup yields CDR1 SGHDN and CDR2 FVKESK. After removal of 4 bases from V and 0 bases from J, the junction contained 8 bases not matched to a gene. CDR3 size: 17 residues.